The 15 T cell receptor beta chains below come from one sample, sequenced in a study of spatial heterogeneity in lung cancer (dated by TCRdb to the late 2010s). General study outcomes and caveats: A correlation was observed between the number of expanded intratumoral alpha and beta TCRs and the tumor nonsynonymous mutation count.

This sample's time point label indicates: sample taken at primary tumor resection. For these receptors, no antigen is known. Libraries were built with 5' RACE. The data were produced on a NextSeq 500. TCRdb reprocessing: public reads trimmed at Q25 with fastp, clones called with MiXCR, in-frame beta chains kept. Identical CDR3 protein sequences are pooled into one entry, listed with their most common genes and DNA. The sample table lists 7,000 to 8,000 distinct CDR3 sequences, approximately 9% of them with a count of one. Of the sample, more than 4% is held by the ten largest clones. Sequenced material: lung tumor tissue, taken at surgery. Receptors were obtained from a male donor with early-stage non-small cell lung cancer.

This clonotype is classed as medium-sized. With the library built for alpha chains, this beta chain is off target and its frequency is not meaningful. The chain carries TRBV20-1 and TRBJ1-2; 8 bases match TRBD1. There are 15 residues in the CDR3. Per the germline V gene, CDR1 is DFQATT and CDR2 is SNEGSKA (reference sequence). CDR3 sequence reads: CSAGDGTTGVDGYTF. DNA for the CDR3: TGCAGCGCTGGGGACGGGACGACAGGGGTCGATGGCTACACCTTC.

This clonotype ranks as medium-sized (0.01 to 0.1%). This beta chain lies outside the target of a library built for alpha chains; its clone size means little. The chain carries TRBV7-8 and TRBJ2-2; TRBD1 matches 9 bases. Unmatched junction bases numbered 13, after V lost 6 bases and J lost 5 bases. Germline lookup yields CDR1 SGHVS and CDR2 FQNEAQ. CDR3 length: 17 amino acids. This chain's CDR3 is CASSPGQGKSGTGELFF. The CDR3 DNA sequence: TGTGCCAGCAGTCCAGGACAGGGGAAATCTGGGACCGGGGAGCTGTTTTTT.

In this sample, this clonotype is medium-sized (0.01 to 0.1%). This beta chain is off target for a library built for alpha chains, so its abundance means little. The rearrangement links TRBV6-6 to TRBJ2-1; D not certain. V shed 8 bases and J shed 6 bases, with 20 bases lying between them. This CDR3 region has 15 residues. Germline V gives CDR1 MNHNY, CDR2 SVGAGI (reference sequence). The CDR3 is CASEILPFSGNEQFF. The CDR3 nucleotides read TGTGCCAGCGAGATCCTACCGTTCTCGGGCAATGAGCAGTTCTTC.

By share of the sample, this clonotype is medium-sized (0.01 to 0.1%). Since the library was made to target alpha chains, this beta chain is a stray read and its abundance is not meaningful. V is TRBV20-1 and J is TRBJ2-7; TRBD1 matches 8 bases. The CDR3 is 14 amino acids. Germline-derived CDR1 and CDR2 are DFQATT and SNEGSKA (reference sequence). The ends lost 6 bases at V and 5 bases at J; junction bases unmatched: 12. The CDR3: CSALSRTGWHEQYF. As DNA, the CDR3 is TGCAGTGCCCTATCTAGGACAGGGTGGCACGAGCAGTACTTC.

This clonotype is deemed medium-sized. This beta chain lies outside the target of a library built for alpha chains; its clone size means little. The chain joins TRBV12-3 or TRBV12-4 to TRBJ2-6; D call uncertain. This CDR3 is 12 amino acids long. The V and J ends lost 8 bases and 0 bases respectively, with 2 bases between them. The CDR3 region is CASLSGANVLTF. The CDR3 nucleotides read TGTGCCAGCCTCTCTGGGGCCAACGTCCTGACTTTC.

This clonotype is medium-sized within its sample. The library was prepared for alpha chains; this beta chain is a stray read, so its frequency means little. This rearrangement joins TRBV15 to TRBJ2-4; D is perhaps TRBD1 or TRBD2 (5 bases each). Looked up from germline, CDR1 is LNHNV and CDR2 is YYDKDF (reference sequence). Deletions cut 0 bases from V and 2 bases from J, with 14 bases between. CDR3 size: 17 residues. This chain's CDR3 is CATSRDAWGFPKNIQYF. The CDR3 region has the DNA TGTGCCACCAGCAGAGATGCTTGGGGGTTTCCCAAAAACATTCAGTACTTC.

Concerning this clonotype itself: Because the library targeted alpha chains, this beta chain is an off-target read whose size means little. The CDR3 here is CASSIDGSGTNTGELFF. Here the CDR3 DNA reads TGTGCCAGTAGTATAGATGGTAGCGGGACGAACACCGGGGAGCTGTTTTTT. This chain links TRBV19 with TRBJ2-2; TRBD2 agrees at 8 bases. The CDR3 is made up of 17 amino acids. The V gene end was trimmed by 0 bases and the J gene end by 0 bases; junction bases not matched to a gene: 3. CDR1 and CDR2 from the germline V gene are LNHDA and SQIVND (reference sequence).

This clonotype is medium-sized within its sample. This beta chain came through as a stray read in a library set up for alpha chains, and its size says little. This chain links TRBV4-3 with TRBJ1-4; D not resolved. This CDR3 has 17 residues. Germline CDR1 and CDR2: LGHNA and YSLEER. The V end lost 0 bases, the J end lost 8 bases, and 19 bases lay between the germline ends. CDR3 loop: CASSQDSTRLIGEKLFF. The CDR3 region has the DNA TGCGCCAGCAGCCAAGATTCAACCAGACTAATTGGGGAAAAACTGTTTTTT.

This clonotype is categorized as medium-sized. Since it is a stray read in a library aimed at alpha chains, this beta chain has a size that is not meaningful. This chain's CDR3 is CSATGQGNSNQPQHF. CDR3 bases: TGCAGTGCAACAGGGCAGGGCAATAGCAATCAGCCCCAGCATTTT. This rearrangement joins TRBV20-1 to TRBJ1-5; maybe TRBD1 (6 bases). Germline V gene data show CDR1 as DFQATT and CDR2 as SNEGSKA (reference sequence). This CDR3 spans 15 amino acids. V was shortened by 6 bases and J by 0 bases, with 15 bases between the two germline ends.

About this clonotype itself: This beta chain is an off-target read within a library intended for alpha chains, so its frequency means little. The V gene is TRBV27, the J gene TRBJ2-3; maybe TRBD2 (5 bases). V lost 4 bases and J lost 6, with 8 bases in between. CDR1 and CDR2 from the germline V gene are MNHEY and SMNVEV (reference sequence). This CDR3 contains 12 residues. CDR3 loop: CASSSWRDTQYF. The CDR3 region has the DNA TGTGCCAGCAGTTCCTGGAGGGATACGCAGTATTTT.

By its share, this clonotype is medium-sized. The library was built for alpha chains, so this beta chain is an off-target read and its size means little. V usage is TRBV5-1 and J usage is TRBJ2-7; D is undetermined. The CDR3 covers 12 residues. Germline V CDR1 and CDR2: SGHRS, YFSETQ. V dropped 2 bases and J dropped 5 bases, with 8 bases sitting between them. CDR3 in amino acids: CASSFPSNEQYF. The CDR3, as DNA: TGCGCCAGCAGCTTCCCAAGTAACGAGCAGTACTTC. The full variable domain, its missing parts supplied by reference TRBV5-1 and TRBJ2-7, is KAGVTQTPRYLIKTRGQQVTLSCSPISGHRSVSWYQQTPGQGLQFLFEYFSETQRNKGNFPGRFSGRQFSNSRSEMNVSTLELGDSALYLCASSFPSNEQYFGPGTRLTVT.

This clonotype has ten or more counts. The library was prepared for alpha chains; this beta chain is a stray read, so its frequency means little. The V and J genes are TRBV7-3 and TRBJ2-5, with 7 bases that match TRBD1. CDR1 and CDR2 from the germline V gene are SGHTA and FQGTGA. V lost 4 bases and J lost 5; bases outside the gene matches: 4. The CDR3 extends over 13 amino acids. As DNA, the CDR3 is TGTGCCAGCAGCTCCGGACAGGCGGAGACCCAGTACTTC. The encoded protein is CASSSGQAETQYF.

This clonotype was detected only a few times. The library was prepared for alpha chains; this beta chain is a stray read, so its frequency means little. The chain combines TRBV13 with TRBJ2-6; the match to TRBD2 covers 11 bases. V was pared by 2 bases and J by 0 bases, with 3 bases of the junction left unmatched. The germline V gene has CDR1 PRHDT and CDR2 FYEKMQ (reference sequence). The CDR3 has 18 residues. This CDR3 is CASSLLAGGYSGANVLTF. CDR3 coding DNA: TGTGCCAGCAGCTTACTAGCGGGAGGTTACTCTGGGGCCAACGTCCTGACTTTC.

Within the sample, this clonotype is medium-sized. The size of this beta chain means little, since it is a stray read in a library made for alpha chains. The CDR3 DNA sequence: TGTGCCACCTACCCGGGACAGGGGGAAGAGACCCAGTACTTC. Translation gives CATYPGQGEETQYF. This chain connects TRBV28 to TRBJ2-5; 11 bases match TRBD1. Germline V lookup: CDR1 MDHEN, CDR2 SYDVKM. This CDR3 has 14 amino acids. V gave up 10 bases and J gave up 3 bases; unmatched junction bases: 7. The complete variable domain, with remaining parts taken from reference TRBV28 and TRBJ2-5, reads DVKVTQSSRYLVKRTGEKVFLECVQDMDHENMFWYRQDPGLGLRLIYFSYDVKMKEKGDIPEGYSVSREKKERFSLILESASTNQTSMYLCATYPGQGEETQYFGPGTRLLVL.

In its sample, this clonotype is medium-sized. This beta chain is an off-target read within a library intended for alpha chains, so its frequency means little. The chain employs TRBV28 and TRBJ2-3; 12 bases map to TRBD2. Trimming at V came to 5 bases and at J to 2 bases, leaving 5 bases not matched to a gene. Germline V CDR1 and CDR2: MDHEN, SYDVKM. The CDR3 is 16 amino acids. The chain's CDR3 is CASSGLAGTVTDTQYF. The CDR3 DNA follows: TGTGCCAGCAGTGGACTAGCGGGAACGGTCACAGATACGCAGTATTTT.